One sample yielded the 14 T cell receptor beta chains listed below, sequenced in a study of blood T cell repertoires in COVID-19 (dated by TCRdb to the early 2020s). Libraries were made using the immunoSEQ multiplex PCR assay. TCRdb provides this immuneACCESS table in a form limited to in-frame rearrangements. Some clones are lacking; in checked studies, under half of them reflect an unresolved V gene, and why the rest are absent is not known. Present in this sample are 100,000 to 150,000 clones, approximately 81% of which were seen just once. 37% of the sample is held by the ten biggest clonotypes. Sequenced sample: peripheral blood. Receptors originate from a man in his forties with active or convalescent COVID-19.

The chain has TRBV7-6 and TRBJ2-1, with unresolved D. The V gene's germline CDR1 is SGHVS and CDR2 FNYEAQ. With 2 bases removed from V and 9 bases from J, the gap between germline ends came to 5 bases. CDR3 length equals 11 residues. CDR3 bases: TGTGCCAGCAGCTTATCCCTTGAGCAGTTCTTC. Residues: CASSLSLEQFF.

The chain links TRBV21-1 to TRBJ1-5; the table's D call, TRBD1, has no DNA check behind it. TRBV21-1 is a pseudogene locus. CDR3 length: 15 amino acids. CDR3 bases: TGTGCCAGCCGTTATTACACCGCAACAAATCAGCCCCAGCATTTT. Translated: CASRYYTATNQPQHF.

In this sample, this clone turned up many times. The same CDR3 is also encoded by other DNA sequences in this sample. The V and J genes are TRBV19 and TRBJ1-2; TRBD1 might be the D (6 bases). The germline gives CDR1 LNHDA, CDR2 SQIVND (reference sequence). The V and J ends lost 4 bases and 7 bases respectively, with 13 bases between them. The CDR3 runs to 13 residues. CDR3 in DNA: TGTGCCAGTAGTACCCCGGGGGGCTCTGGCTACACCTTC. This encodes CASSTPGGSGYTF.

This clone was seen ten or more times. The CDR3 protein is CASSWGQHSGANVLTF. DNA of the CDR3: TGTGCCAGCAGTTGGGGACAGCACTCTGGGGCCAACGTCCTGACTTTC. The chain recombines TRBV28 with TRBJ2-6, with TRBD1 matching 7 bases. Germline trimming cut 4 bases from V and 0 bases from J; bases unmatched to any gene: 3. The CDR3 spans 16 residues. CDR1 and CDR2 from the germline V gene are MDHEN and SYDVKM.

The chain has TRBV2 and TRBJ2-3; D is unclear. The CDR3 runs 11 residues. The V and J ends lost 4 bases and 6 bases respectively, with 5 bases between them. Germline V lookup: CDR1 SNHLY, CDR2 FYNNEI. The CDR3 spells CASSARDTQYF. CDR3 sequence (DNA): TGTGCCAGCAGTGCTCGGGATACGCAGTATTTT. Looking up the rest from reference TRBV2 and TRBJ2-3 gives the full variable domain: EPEVTQTPSHQVTQMGQEVILRCVPISNHLYFYWYRQILGQKVEFLVSFYNNEISEKSEIFDDQFSVERPDGSNFTLKIRSTKLEDSAMYFCASSARDTQYFGPGTRLTVL.

The chain combines TRBV29-1 with TRBJ1-4, with 8 bases fitting TRBD1. The germline gives CDR1 SQVTM, CDR2 ANQGSEA. Trimming at V came to 6 bases and at J to 2 bases, leaving 5 bases not matched to a gene. The CDR3 has 14 residues. CDR3: CSVDRGGTNEKLFF. CDR3 bases: TGCAGCGTCGACAGGGGTGGCACTAATGAAAAACTGTTTTTT. Combining the CDR3 with reference TRBV29-1 and TRBJ1-4 gives the whole variable domain SAVISQKPSRDICQRGTSLTIQCQVDSQVTMMFWYRQQPGQSLTLIATANQGSEATYESGFVIDKFPISRPNLTFSTLTVSNMSPEDSSIYLCSVDRGGTNEKLFFGSGTQLSVL.

This rearrangement joins TRBV28 to TRBJ1-1, with 8 bases aligning to TRBD1. The germline V gene has CDR1 MDHEN and CDR2 SYDVKM. This CDR3 comprises 19 residues. V was pared by 7 bases and J by 1 base, with 20 bases of the junction left unmatched. The CDR3 coding sequence is TGTGCCAGCACCGTAACTGGACAGGGCCCCTCTGGTAAGAACACTGAAGCTTTCTTT. Amino acids: CASTVTGQGPSGKNTEAFF.

The chain combines TRBV6-5 with TRBJ1-2, with 7 nucleotides matching TRBD1. CDR1 and CDR2 (germline): MNHEY, SVGAGI. This CDR3 is built from 12 residues. Trimming took 10 bases from V and 8 from J; bases not matched to a gene: 10. The CDR3 is CATRGDRWGYTF. The CDR3 DNA reads as TGTGCCACCAGAGGGGACAGATGGGGCTACACCTTC.

CDR3 bases: TGTGCCATCAGCCGACAGGGGTTTAATGAAAAACTGTTTTTT. Its protein is CAISRQGFNEKLFF. The chain is built from TRBV10-3 and TRBJ1-4, with 8 bases identical to TRBD1. Germline values: CDR1 ENHRY, CDR2 SYGVKD. This CDR3 has 14 amino acids. Germline trimming cut 6 bases from V and 4 bases from J; bases unmatched to any gene: 4.

This chain uses TRBV12-3 or TRBV12-4 with TRBJ1-1; D not certain. This CDR3 spans 13 amino acids. Trimming removed 6 bases from V and 5 bases from J, with 13 bases in between. The CDR3 reads CASSLTEGTEAFF. In DNA, the CDR3 is TGTGCCAGCAGCCTAACGGAGGGAACTGAAGCTTTCTTT.

The V and J genes are TRBV6-6 and TRBJ2-3; TRBD1 agrees at 12 bases. CDR1 is MNHNY and CDR2 is SVGAGI in the germline V gene (reference sequence). With V trimmed by 6 bases and J by 3 bases, 7 bases remained unmatched. This CDR3 has 16 residues. CDR3 DNA: TGTGCCAGCAGACTAGGGACAGGGGGCTTTACAGATACGCAGTATTTT. Protein sequence: CASRLGTGGFTDTQYF.

This sequence joins TRBV12-3 or TRBV12-4 and TRBJ1-2; possible D gene TRBD1, 5 bases. V dropped 7 bases and J dropped 5 bases, with 11 bases sitting between them. CDR3 length: 12 amino acids. CDR3 protein: CASKARGYGYTF. The CDR3 DNA follows: TGTGCCAGCAAAGCAAGGGGATATGGCTACACCTTC.

This clone showed up just a few times. This chain joins TRBV9 and TRBJ2-7; TRBD2 matches 7 bases. The CDR3 spans 14 residues. V lost 0 bases to trimming and J lost 5 bases; unmatched junction nucleotides: 5. From germline, CDR1 is SGDLS and CDR2 YYNGEE. CDR3 loop: CASSVVGLDDEQYF. CDR3 nucleotide sequence: TGTGCCAGCAGCGTAGTCGGACTAGACGACGAGCAGTACTTC.

This clone came up a few times. The chain carries TRBV10-1 and TRBJ1-2; 10 bases fit TRBD1. J lost 6 bases, V lost 10 bases, and 14 bases had no gene match. From germline, CDR1 is WNHNN and CDR2 SYGVQD (reference sequence). The CDR3 is 15 residues long. CDR3 amino acids: CATYSPRDRGHGYTF. The CDR3 DNA reads TGCGCCACCTACTCCCCCCGGGACAGGGGACATGGCTACACCTTC.